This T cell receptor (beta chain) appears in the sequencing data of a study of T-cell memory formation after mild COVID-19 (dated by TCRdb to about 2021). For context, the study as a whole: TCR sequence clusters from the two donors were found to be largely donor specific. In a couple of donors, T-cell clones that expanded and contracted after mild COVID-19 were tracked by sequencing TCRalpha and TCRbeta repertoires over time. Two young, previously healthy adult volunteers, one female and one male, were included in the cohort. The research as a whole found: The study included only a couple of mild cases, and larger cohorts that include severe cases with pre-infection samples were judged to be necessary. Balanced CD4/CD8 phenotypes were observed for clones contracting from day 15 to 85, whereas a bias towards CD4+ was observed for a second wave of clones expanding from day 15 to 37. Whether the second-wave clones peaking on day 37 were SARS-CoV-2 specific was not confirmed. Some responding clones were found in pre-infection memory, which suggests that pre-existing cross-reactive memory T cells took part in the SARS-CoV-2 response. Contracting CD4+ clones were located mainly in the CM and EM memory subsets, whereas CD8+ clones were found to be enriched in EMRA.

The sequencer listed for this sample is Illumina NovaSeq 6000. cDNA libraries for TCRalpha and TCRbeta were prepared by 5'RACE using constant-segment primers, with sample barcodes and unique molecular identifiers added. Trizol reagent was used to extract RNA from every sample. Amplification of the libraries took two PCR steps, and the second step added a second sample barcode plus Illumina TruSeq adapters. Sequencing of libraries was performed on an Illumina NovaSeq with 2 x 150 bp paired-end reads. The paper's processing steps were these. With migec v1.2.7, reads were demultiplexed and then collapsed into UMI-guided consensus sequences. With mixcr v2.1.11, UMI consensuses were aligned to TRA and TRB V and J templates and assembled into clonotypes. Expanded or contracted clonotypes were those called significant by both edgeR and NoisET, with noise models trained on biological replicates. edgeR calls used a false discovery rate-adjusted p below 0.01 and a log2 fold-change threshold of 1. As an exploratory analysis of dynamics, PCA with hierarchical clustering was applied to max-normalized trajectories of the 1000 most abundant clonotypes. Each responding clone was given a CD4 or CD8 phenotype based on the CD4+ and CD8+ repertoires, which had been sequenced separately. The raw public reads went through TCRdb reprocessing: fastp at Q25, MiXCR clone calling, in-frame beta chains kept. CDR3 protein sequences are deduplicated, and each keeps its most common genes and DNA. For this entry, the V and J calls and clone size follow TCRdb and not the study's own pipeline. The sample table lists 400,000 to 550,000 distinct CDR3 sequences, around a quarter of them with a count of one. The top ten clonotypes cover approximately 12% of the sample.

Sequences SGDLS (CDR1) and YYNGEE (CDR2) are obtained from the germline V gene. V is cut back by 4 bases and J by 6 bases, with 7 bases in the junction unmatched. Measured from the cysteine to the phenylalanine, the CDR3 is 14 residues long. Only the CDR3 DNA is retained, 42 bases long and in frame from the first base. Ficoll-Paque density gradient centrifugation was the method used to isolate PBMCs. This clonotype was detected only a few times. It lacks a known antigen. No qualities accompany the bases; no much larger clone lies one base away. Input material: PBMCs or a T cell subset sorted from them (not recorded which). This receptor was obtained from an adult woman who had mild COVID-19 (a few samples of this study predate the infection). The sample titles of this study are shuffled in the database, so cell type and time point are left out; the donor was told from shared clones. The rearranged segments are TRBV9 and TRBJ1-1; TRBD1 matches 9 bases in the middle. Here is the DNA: TGTGCCAGCAGCCCCGGGACAGGGAAGGCTGAAGCTTTCTTT. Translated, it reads CASSPGTGKAEAFF.